This TCR beta chain emerged from a study of T cells in localized non-small cell lung cancer. The germline V gene encodes CDR1 MGHRA and CDR2 YSYEKL. V shed 0 bases, J shed 4 bases, and the junction held 6 bases outside the gene matches. This CDR3 has 17 residues. Whole-study findings and limits: Uninvolved adjacent lung showed higher T cell clonality than tumor. When the top 100 tumor clones were examined, a median approximately 54 of them also appeared in the adjacent lung, which was paired and uninvolved.

Using immunoSEQ multiplex PCR, the repertoire was profiled, and TCRdb retains in-frame clones only, with some absent. The data show tens of thousands of clones, approximately 84% seen once. In regard to this clone: The antigen remains unidentified.

The sample in question was peripheral blood, obtained before any cancer treatment. This receptor was obtained from a female donor aged 60 or older with stage I lung adenocarcinoma. V usage is TRBV4-1 and J usage is TRBJ2-5, with 12 bases identical to TRBD2. The DNA of the CDR3 is TGCGCCAGCAGCCAAGATCCACTAGCGGGAGGAGCAGAGACCCAGTACTTC. Translating gives CASSQDPLAGGAETQYF.